This is a list of T cell receptor beta chains from one sample in a study of shared clonotypes between healthy human individuals. Sequencing used immunoSEQ multiplex PCR; TCRdb keeps in-frame clones, though not all of them. The table has 600,000 to 750,000 clones, roughly 91% seen once. The sample was memory CD8+ T cells from PBMCs. The receptors originated from a man aged 18 to 35 in good health. Some clones in this sample may be carry-over from other donors' samples. The CDR3 runs from the conserved cysteine through the conserved F or W. A D gene is named only where the DNA matches it firmly. Clone size is shown for a subset of rows, as once, few, many or a class of expanded clone.

NA,TRBJ2-1,TRBV9,NA,TGTGCCAGCAGCTCCTCACAGGTCTCCTACAATGAGCAGTTCTTC,CASSSSQVSYNEQFF
NA,TRBJ2-7,TRBV19,NA,TGTGCCAGCCGCCCCAGGGAGGGGGATTACGAGCAGTACTTC,CASRPREGDYEQYF
NA,TRBJ1-4,TRBV6-5,NA,TGTGCCAGCAGCATATCCCCTGGTGAGGGTGAAAAACTGTTTTTT,CASSISPGEGEKLFF
NA,TRBJ2-3,TRBV15,NA,TGTGCCACCAGCACGGGCCTGGAAGATACGCAGTATTTT,CATSTGLEDTQYF
NA,TRBJ2-1,TRBV25-1,NA,TGTGCCAGCAGTGGGGCCCACCTTACCCACAATGAGCAGTTCTTC,CASSGAHLTHNEQFF
NA,TRBJ2-5,TRBV4-3,NA,TGCGCCAGCAGCCAAGATTGGGTAGCGGCCCAAGAGACCCAGTACTTC,CASSQDWVAAQETQYF
NA,TRBJ1-2,TRBV27,NA,TGTGCCAGCAGTTTTTCTTCGGGACCGCGCCTCTATGGCTACACCTTC,CASSFSSGPRLYGYTF
TRBD2,TRBJ2-7,TRBV7-9,NA,TGTGCCAGCAGCTCGACGGGACTAGCGAGTGAGCAGTACTTC,CASSSTGLASEQYF
NA,TRBJ2-3,TRBV29-1,NA,TGCAGCGGACCTTCTTTGTTGCAGAGCCATCCAGACGGCACAGATACGCAGTATTTT,CSGPSLLQSHPDGTDTQYF
NA,TRBJ2-3,TRBV28,NA,TGTGCCAGCGAGGTACGGGGCCGCACAGATACGCAGTATTTT,CASEVRGRTDTQYF
NA,TRBJ2-7,TRBV2,NA,TGTGCCAGCAGTGAAGACGGCTCCTACGAGCAGTACTTC,CASSEDGSYEQYF
TRBD1,TRBJ2-7,TRBV9,NA,TGTGCCAGCAGCACAGGGGCGACCGGCGACGAGCAGTACTTC,CASSTGATGDEQYF
TRBD2,TRBJ2-7,TRBV7-8,NA,TGTGCCAGCAGCTTAGAACTAGCGGGGCCTTACGAGCAGTACTTC,CASSLELAGPYEQYF
NA,TRBJ2-7,TRBV6-1,once,TGTGCCAGCAACCTCCGGGACTCCCTTGTTTACGAGCAGTACTTC,CASNLRDSLVYEQYF
NA,TRBJ1-1,TRBV27,once,TGTGCCAGCAGCCTCAGACAGGCGAACACTGAAGCTTTCTTT,CASSLRQANTEAFF
NA,TRBJ2-1,TRBV9,NA,TGTGCCAGCAGCGTAGGCGGAGGGCCCCCTTCCTCCTACAATGAGCAGTTCTTC,CASSVGGGPPSSYNEQFF
NA,TRBJ1-1,TRBV19,NA,TGTGCCAGTAGTATAGGCCCGCTAGCGAACACTGAAGCTTTCTTT,CASSIGPLANTEAFF
TRBD1,TRBJ1-5,TRBV10-3,NA,TGTGCCATCAGTGTTGGGGACAGGGGGCCAGGAGTGCCCCAGCATTTT,CAISVGDRGPGVPQHF
NA,TRBJ2-3,TRBV7-2,NA,TGTGCCAGCAGTTGGACCGGGTATAGCACAGATACGCAGTATTTT,CASSWTGYSTDTQYF
TRBD1,TRBJ2-7,TRBV27,NA,TGTGCCAGCAGTTACGGAGGGACAGGAGTATACGAGCAGTACTTC,CASSYGGTGVYEQYF
TRBD2,TRBJ2-1,TRBV27,NA,TGTGCCAGCAGTCCCGGGACTAGCGGGATAAATGAGCAGTTCTTC,CASSPGTSGINEQFF
NA,TRBJ2-3,TRBV7-6,NA,TGTGCCAGCAGCTTAGGGACAGATACGCAGTATTTT,CASSLGTDTQYF
NA,TRBJ2-7,TRBV6-5,NA,TGTGCCAGCAGTCGGGACTCCTTCGCCTACGAGCAGTACTTC,CASSRDSFAYEQYF
TRBD2,TRBJ2-7,TRBV27,NA,TGTGCCAGCAGTCGGCTAGCGGACTCCTACGAGCAGTACTTC,CASSRLADSYEQYF
TRBD2,TRBJ2-5,TRBV11-2,NA,TGTGCCAGCAGCTTAGGCCTAGCGGGAGGGGCAGAGACCCAGTACTTC,CASSLGLAGGAETQYF
NA,TRBJ2-1,TRBV9,NA,TGTGCCAGCAGCGTAGATTGGCGGGAAAAGGCCTACAATGAGCAGTTCTTC,CASSVDWREKAYNEQFF
NA,TRBJ2-7,TRBV30,NA,TGTGCCTGGGGCCCCGGACAGAACGAGCAGTACTTC,CAWGPGQNEQYF
TRBD2,TRBJ2-7,TRBV2,NA,TGTGCCAGCAGTGATCGAGTGACTAGCGGCTCCTACGAGCAGTACTTC,CASSDRVTSGSYEQYF
NA,TRBJ1-1,TRBV7-9,NA,TGTGCCAGCAGCCCACCAGGGCCACAGGAAGCTTTCTTT,CASSPPGPQEAFF
NA,TRBJ2-3,TRBV30,once,TGTGCCTGGAGTGTCCCCCCGCTTAGCACAGATACGCAGTATTTT,CAWSVPPLSTDTQYF
TRBD2,TRBJ2-5,TRBV12-5,NA,TGTGCTAGTCCGTCACGAAGTCCGGTTAGCGGGAGGGCCGTAGAGACCCAGTACTTC,CASPSRSPVSGRAVETQYF
TRBD2,TRBJ2-7,TRBV19,once,TGTGCCAGTAGTATATTCGGCCAGCGGGGCTACGAGCAGTACTTC,CASSIFGQRGYEQYF
NA,TRBJ1-5,TRBV2,few,TGTGCCAGCAAGGTGGTTAGCAATCAGCCCCAGCATTTT,CASKVVSNQPQHF
TRBD2,TRBJ2-5,TRBV28,NA,TGTGCCAGCAGTTCCCCTATAGCAGCGGGAGTTCAGACCCAGTACTTC,CASSSPIAAGVQTQYF
NA,TRBJ2-3,TRBV27,NA,TGTGCCAGCAGTTTATCGTGGCCAGGGGTAGGAGATACGCAGTATTTT,CASSLSWPGVGDTQYF
NA,TRBJ1-4,TRBV6-5,NA,TGTGCCAGCAGCGGGAGTGCCACTAATGAAAAACTGTTTTTT,CASSGSATNEKLFF
NA,TRBJ2-7,TRBV27,once,TGTGCCAGCAGTCCGCGGACAGTCTACGAGCAGTACTTC,CASSPRTVYEQYF
NA,TRBJ2-1,TRBV4-1,many,TGCGCCAGCAGCCAAGGGGGCCGGGCCCGGTGGGATGAGCAGTTCTTC,CASSQGGRARWDEQFF
TRBD1,TRBJ1-6,TRBV7-9,NA,TGTGCCAGCAGCTCCCCCCTGACAGGGGCGACATATAATTCACCCCTCCACTTT,CASSSPLTGATYNSPLHF
TRBD1,TRBJ1-1,TRBV5-1,NA,TGCGCCAGCAGCGGGCCGATACAGGGGCTGGGCACTGAAGCTTTCTTT,CASSGPIQGLGTEAFF
TRBD2,TRBJ2-3,TRBV27,NA,TGTGCCAGCAGTTTATGGCTAGCGGGAGTTGTAGATACGCAGTATTTT,CASSLWLAGVVDTQYF
NA,TRBJ1-2,TRBV25-1,NA,TGTGCCAGCAGCGATTTAAGCTATGGCTACACCTTC,CASSDLSYGYTF